Each of the 22 T cell receptor beta chains below was sequenced from the same sample in a study of CD8+ T cells in alopecia areata. Extracted RNA was reverse transcribed into cDNA, the sequencing template. Using immunoSEQ multiplex PCR, the repertoire was profiled, and TCRdb retains in-frame clones only, with some absent. Altogether under 350,000 clones were found in the sample, and no singletons occur. A sort of pooled cutaneous lymph node cells used CD4, CD8alpha, NKG2D, NKG2ACE and other stains. Sequencing used CD4+ T cells sorted from a lymph node. These receptor sequences come from a C3H/HeJ mouse with alopecia areata. This line is of MHC haplotype H2-k.

As for this clone: Gene names refer to mouse genes. The observed sequence ends 4 residues before the CDR3 terminus, with the missing tail filled in from the germline J gene. J is TRBJ2-3 and V is TRBV5; no reliable D call. Trimming removed 3 bases at V and 3 bases at J, with 4 bases between. Germline loops: CDR1 LGHNA, CDR2 YNLKQL (reference sequence). The CDR3 is 12 amino acids. Partial CDR3 DNA: TGTGCCAGCAGCCAGACAGCAGAA. It codes for CASSQTAE. The entire CDR3 protein is CASSQTAETLYF.

This clone was seen more than once but under ten times. Mouse gene names apply. The read ends 4 residues before the CDR3 terminus; that terminus is restored from the germline J gene. The sample contains more than one DNA sequence encoding this CDR3. V is TRBV31 and J is TRBJ2-7; 9 bases match TRBD2. This CDR3 comprises 13 residues. Germline trimming cut 1 base from V and 3 bases from J; bases unmatched to any gene: 1. CDR1 and CDR2 from the germline V gene are GKSSPN and SITVG. The CDR3 spells CAWSPTGGYEQYF. The covered CDR3 bases are TGTGCCTGGAGTCCGACTGGGGGCTAT.

This clone was seen more than once but under ten times. Genes here carry mouse names. Sequencing ends 4 residues short of the CDR3 end; the germline J gene provides the rest. Other nucleotide sequences from this sample produce the same CDR3. V gene TRBV5 combines with J gene TRBJ2-5; 9 bases align to TRBD2. Germline CDR1 is LGHNA and CDR2 is YNLKQL (reference sequence). The CDR3 loop spans 14 amino acids. The sequenced CDR3 bases are TGTGCCAGCAGCCAAGTGGGGGGGCGAGAC. It codes for CASSQVGGRD. The full CDR3 protein is CASSQVGGRDTQYF.

With respect to this clone: Gene labels here are mouse ones. The read ends 4 residues before the CDR3 terminus; that terminus is restored from the germline J gene. V and J are TRBV31 and TRBJ2-3, with D perhaps matching TRBD1 (5 bases). The V end was cut by 0 bases, the J end by 0 bases, with 10 bases between. The CDR3 has 15 residues. Germline assignment: CDR1 GKSSPN and CDR2 SITVG. The DNA read from the CDR3 is TGTGCCTGGAGTCTAAGAGGGGAAAGTGCAGAA. It is translated as CAWSLRGESAE. The CDR3 reads in full as CAWSLRGESAETLYF.

Comment on this clone: Gene names denote mouse genes. The CDR3 end falls 4 residues outside the read, so it is completed with the germline J gene. The chain combines TRBV15 with TRBJ2-5; D is unclear. This CDR3 is 14 amino acids long. Germline values: CDR1 SGHND, CDR2 FRSKSL. Trimming took 3 bases from V and 3 from J, leaving 10 bases between them. The CDR3 bases that were read are TGTGCCAGCAGTTTCCATCTGGCACAAGAC. Translation gives CASSFHLAQD. In full, the CDR3 reads CASSFHLAQDTQYF.

This clone was counted between two and nine times. Mouse gene names apply. The read terminates 4 residues before the CDR3 end, so the remaining end is supplied by the germline J gene. The rearrangement uses TRBV13-1 and TRBJ1-1, with a possible D match to TRBD1 (6 bases). This CDR3 has 13 residues. Germline V lookup: CDR1 NSHNY, CDR2 SYGAGN. The CDR3 DNA, read in part, is TGTGCCAGCAGTGATTCTGGACAGACA. Translating it yields CASSDSGQT. The entire CDR3 protein reads CASSDSGQTEVFF.

This clone showed up just a few times. Gene names refer to mouse genes. The read finishes 4 residues shy of the CDR3 end, and the germline J gene is used to complete it. V gene TRBV5 combines with J gene TRBJ2-3; maybe TRBD2 (6 bases). Germline loops: CDR1 LGHNA, CDR2 YNLKQL (reference sequence). The CDR3 runs 16 residues. Trimming took off 0 bases at V and 0 bases at J, with 10 bases between the two ends. The DNA read from the CDR3 is TGTGCCAGCAGCCAAGATGACTGGTGGAGTGCAGAA. Translation gives CASSQDDWWSAE. The full CDR3 protein is CASSQDDWWSAETLYF.

This clone appeared a few times. The gene symbols are mouse symbols. The read gets to within 4 residues of the CDR3 end, and the germline J gene fills in the rest. The chain recombines TRBV1 with TRBJ2-1, with D perhaps matching TRBD1 (6 bases). This CDR3 has 14 amino acids. CDR1 NSQYPW and CDR2 LRSPGD come from the germline V gene (reference sequence). CDR3 sequence: CTCSAGTRWAEQFF. The covered CDR3 bases are TGCACCTGCAGTGCCGGGACAAGGTGGGCT.

With respect to this clone: Mouse gene names and germline throughout. Read data end 4 residues before the CDR3 end; the end is taken from the germline J gene. Other DNA sequences in the sample encode the same CDR3. The V call is TRBV13-1, the J call TRBJ1-2; D perhaps matches TRBD1 (5 bases). This CDR3 is 14 amino acids long. CDR1 is NSHNY, CDR2 SYGAGN, per germline. Trimming cost V 2 bases and J 2 bases, with 10 bases left between them. The CDR3 loop reads CASSDQGGNSDYTF. The covered CDR3 bases are TGTGCCAGCAGTGACCAGGGAGGGAACTCC.

Note on this clone: Gene names are the mouse ones. The CDR3 end falls 4 residues outside the read, so it is completed with the germline J gene. This same CDR3 is encoded by further DNA sequences in the sample. V usage is TRBV17 and J usage is TRBJ2-1; 10 bases are shared with TRBD2. The V and J ends lost 1 base and 0 bases, in that order; junction bases with no gene match: 0. Germline-derived CDR1 and CDR2 are MNHDT and YYDKIL. This CDR3 spans 16 amino acids. The DNA read from the CDR3 is TGTGCTAGCAGTAGAGGGACTGGGGGTAACTATGCT. It codes for CASSRGTGGNYA. The entire CDR3 reads CASSRGTGGNYAEQFF.

As concerns this clone: Gene and germline names: mouse. The CDR3 goes on 3 residues after the read ends, and that part is filled in from the germline J gene. The genes are TRBV13-1 and TRBJ1-6; no clear D. TRBJ1-6 is an ORF; its function is uncertain. Germline CDR1 NSHNY, CDR2 SYGAGN. Between the trimmed V and J ends, which lost 3 bases and 4 bases, there was a span of 8 bases. This CDR3 region has 14 residues. CDR3 bases read: TGTGCCAGCAGTGCTCACAGTTATAATTCGCCC. Translating gives CASSAHSYNSP. From start to end, the CDR3 is CASSAHSYNSPLYF.

To note about this clone: Here the gene names and germline are mouse. The read gets to within 4 residues of the CDR3 end, and the germline J gene fills in the rest. Other DNA sequences in the same sample also yield this CDR3. This chain joins TRBV5 and TRBJ2-5; D is possibly TRBD1 (6 bases). V gave up 0 bases and J gave up 3 bases, with 10 bases separating them. Germline CDR1 reads LGHNA; CDR2 reads YNLKQL (reference sequence). CDR3 size: 15 residues. The CDR3 is CASSQDAGQQDTQYF. The covered CDR3 bases are TGTGCCAGCAGCCAAGATGCGGGACAACAAGAC.

The sample holds a few counts of this clone. The gene names given are mouse names. The DNA ends 4 residues before the CDR3 does, and the rest of the CDR3 is filled in from the germline J gene. Other DNA sequences in the sample encode the same CDR3. The V gene is TRBV13-3, the J gene TRBJ2-3; TRBD2 aligns across 11 bases. Germline V CDR1 and CDR2: NNHDY, SYVADS. V was clipped by 5 bases and J by 0 bases; unmatched bases: 2. The CDR3 runs 15 residues. The CDR3 reads CASSRDWGSAETLYF. CDR3 DNA (partial): TGTGCCAGCAGCCGGGACTGGGGGAGTGCAGAA.

This clone was observed a few times. Genes and germline come from the mouse. This specimen includes other DNA sequences encoding the same CDR3. The CDR3 loop is CASSYWGNYAEQFF. The CDR3 DNA, read in part, is TGTGCCAGCAGCTACTGGGGAAACTATGCT. The chain combines TRBV4 with TRBJ2-1; possible D gene TRBD2, 6 bases. Coverage ceases 4 residues before the CDR3 finishes, and the germline J gene fills in the end. The germline V gene encodes CDR1 LGHDT and CDR2 YNNKQL (reference sequence). The CDR3 totals 14 residues. Trimming cost V 3 bases and J 1 base, with 7 bases left between them.

The sample holds a few counts of this clone. Any gene name here is a mouse gene name. The covered CDR3 bases are TGTGCCAGCAGTTTGCTGGGGGGGCCTGGGGAC. Its translation: CASSLLGGPGD. The full CDR3 sequence reads CASSLLGGPGDTQYF. This chain links TRBV14 with TRBJ2-5; 10 positions match TRBD2. The read terminates 4 residues before the CDR3 end, so the remaining end is supplied by the germline J gene. CDR3 length: 15 residues. Looked up from germline, CDR1 is SGHDT and CDR2 is FRDEAV.

About this clone itself: Mouse names are used for the genes. The observed sequence ends 4 residues before the CDR3 terminus, with the missing tail filled in from the germline J gene. The gene calls are TRBV21 and TRBJ2-5, with no clear D. TRBV21 is marked as an open reading frame, function uncertain. CDR3 length: 11 amino acids. The CDR3: CASSYRDTQYF. The CDR3 DNA, read in part, is TGTGCTAGCAGTTACAGAGAC.

About this clone: Gene names refer to mouse genes. The read gets to within 4 residues of the CDR3 end, and the germline J gene fills in the rest. The chain uses TRBV13-2 and TRBJ2-3, with D perhaps TRBD1 (7 bases). The V gene's germline CDR1 is NNHNN and CDR2 SYGAGS (reference sequence). The V end lost 1 base, the J end lost 0 bases, and 12 bases lay between the germline ends. The CDR3 length is 16 residues. The CDR3 sequence: CASGDHQGGSAETLYF. CDR3 DNA, as far as it was read: TGTGCCAGCGGTGATCATCAGGGGGGTAGTGCAGAA.

This clone was recorded a few times. Possible read error: a much larger clone is one base away. Each gene name is a mouse one. CDR3 DNA, as far as it was read: TGTGCCAGCAGAGGGACAGGGGACACCGGG. The encoded protein is CASRGTGDTG. The full CDR3 is CASRGTGDTGQLYF. The chain is built from TRBV14 and TRBJ2-2; 10 bases match TRBD1. The read halts 4 residues ahead of the CDR3 end, with the missing end drawn from the germline J gene. The V gene's germline CDR1 is SGHDT and CDR2 FRDEAV. This CDR3 is built from 14 residues. V shed 5 bases and J 3 bases; nucleotides not matched to a gene: 1.

On this clone: Genes and germline are mouse. The read ends 4 residues early relative to the CDR3; the germline J gene fills the gap. V is TRBV14 and J is TRBJ1-1; D is unclear. V lost 2 bases to trimming and J lost 0 bases, with 2 bases between them. The CDR3 consists of 12 residues. Germline CDR1 is SGHDT and CDR2 is FRDEAV. CDR3 bases read: TGTGCCAGCAGTTTTGCAAACACA. It specifies CASSFANT. The whole CDR3 sequence reads CASSFANTEVFF.

This clone has more than one count but fewer than ten. Germline and genes here are mouse. The read gets to within 4 residues of the CDR3 end, and the germline J gene fills in the rest. This sequence joins TRBV13-1 and TRBJ1-1; D perhaps matches TRBD1 (6 bases). Trimming shortened V by 1 base and J by 3 bases, and 10 bases separated the two germline ends. CDR1 is NSHNY and CDR2 is SYGAGN in the germline V gene. This CDR3 is 14 amino acids long. The sequenced CDR3 bases are TGTGCCAGCAGTGATTCCAGGGGTGACACA. It encodes CASSDSRGDT. The whole CDR3 sequence is CASSDSRGDTEVFF.

Comment on this clone: Genes here carry mouse names. The read comes to an end 4 residues before the CDR3 does, leaving the germline J gene to fill in the end. This sequence joins TRBV19 and TRBJ2-1; 8 bases are shared with TRBD2. The CDR3 has 12 residues. Germline values: CDR1 FNHDT, CDR2 SITEND (reference sequence). V dropped 9 bases and J dropped 6; count of bases not matched to a gene: 5. The covered CDR3 bases are TGTGCCACCGGGGGGGCGCTTGCT. It specifies CATGGALA. The whole CDR3 region reads CATGGALAEQFF.

This clone was counted only a few times. Gene names follow the mouse nomenclature. The observed sequence ends 4 residues before the CDR3 terminus, with the missing tail filled in from the germline J gene. The chain recombines TRBV5 with TRBJ2-5; 9 bases are shared with TRBD2. This CDR3 has 15 residues. The germline V gene has CDR1 LGHNA and CDR2 YNLKQL (reference sequence). The DNA read from the CDR3 is TGTGCCAGCAGCCAAGAGCTGGGGGGGAGAGAC. Residues: CASSQELGGRD. The entire CDR3 sequence reads CASSQELGGRDTQYF.